This entry concerns a single T cell receptor (beta chain). Its specificity is not known. Time point described: persistent/refractory GD, antithyroid drugs over 5 years with positive TRAb. PBMC RNA served as the TCR library source. The patients were enrolled through endocrinology in Xi'an, China. In building TCR beta libraries, iRepertoire HTBI primers were used together with Arm-PCR of CDR3 regions. Original methodology: Looking across samples, the authors found under 70 TRBV and 14 TRBJ segments. TCRdb used MiXCR to reprocess the multiplex PCR reads, holding one entry per CDR3 protein. The V and J calls were determined by TCRdb, not by the authors. The profile shows 400,000 to 500,000 distinct CDR3 sequences, 21% of them singletons. These data come from a study of regulatory T cells in long-lasting Graves disease. Study outcomes and limitations: Persistent disease was characterized by preferential usage of TRBV28, TRBJ1-2 and TRBJ2-5. With a small sample size, accuracy may have been reduced.

Germline loops: CDR1 MGHRA, CDR2 YSYEKL. This CDR3 region has 16 residues. V was shortened by 1 base and J by 8 bases, with 17 bases between the two germline ends. The TCR originated in a female donor with Graves disease. The material was peripheral blood mononuclear cells (PBMCs), obtained when the disease was refractory, from a patient treated with antithyroid drugs. The chain uses TRBV4-1 and TRBJ1-4; TRBD1 might be the D (6 bases). CDR3 region: CASSQGGQPAREKLFF. The CDR3 DNA follows: TGCGCCAGCAGCCAAGGTGGACAGCCAGCAAGGGAAAAACTGTTTTTT.